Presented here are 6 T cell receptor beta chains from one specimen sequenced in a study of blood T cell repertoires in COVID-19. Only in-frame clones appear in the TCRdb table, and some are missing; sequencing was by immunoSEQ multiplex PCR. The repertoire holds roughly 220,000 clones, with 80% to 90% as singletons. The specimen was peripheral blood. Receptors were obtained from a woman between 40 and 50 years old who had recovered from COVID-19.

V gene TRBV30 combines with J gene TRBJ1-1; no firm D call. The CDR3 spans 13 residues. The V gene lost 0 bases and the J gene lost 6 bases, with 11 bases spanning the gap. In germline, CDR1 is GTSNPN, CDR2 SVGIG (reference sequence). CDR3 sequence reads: CAWSVYGQSEAFF. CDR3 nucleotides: TGTGCCTGGAGTGTATACGGTCAATCTGAAGCTTTCTTT.

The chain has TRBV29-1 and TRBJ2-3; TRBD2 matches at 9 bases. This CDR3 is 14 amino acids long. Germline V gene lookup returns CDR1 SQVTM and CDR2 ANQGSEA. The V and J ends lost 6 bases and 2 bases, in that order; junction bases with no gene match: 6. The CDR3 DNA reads TGCAGCGTGGGGGCTAGCGGGGCCACAGATACGCAGTATTTT. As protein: CSVGASGATDTQYF.

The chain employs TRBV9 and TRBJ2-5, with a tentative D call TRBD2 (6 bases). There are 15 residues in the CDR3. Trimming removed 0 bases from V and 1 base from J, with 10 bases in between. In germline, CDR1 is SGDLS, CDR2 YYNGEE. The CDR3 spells CASSVGWGVQETQYF. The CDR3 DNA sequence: TGTGCCAGCAGCGTAGGGTGGGGGGTCCAAGAGACCCAGTACTTC.

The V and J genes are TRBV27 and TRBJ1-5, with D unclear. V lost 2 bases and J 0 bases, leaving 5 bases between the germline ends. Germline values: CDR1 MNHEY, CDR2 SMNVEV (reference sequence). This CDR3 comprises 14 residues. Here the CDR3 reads CASSLGHSNQPQHF. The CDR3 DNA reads TGTGCCAGCAGTTTAGGGCATAGCAATCAGCCCCAGCATTTT.

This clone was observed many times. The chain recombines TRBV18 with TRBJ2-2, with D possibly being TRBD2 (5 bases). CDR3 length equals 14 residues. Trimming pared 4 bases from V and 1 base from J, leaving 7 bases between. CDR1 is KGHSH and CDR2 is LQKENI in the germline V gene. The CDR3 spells CASSRAGNTGELFF. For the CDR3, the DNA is TGTGCCAGCTCACGGGCGGGGAACACCGGGGAGCTGTTTTTT. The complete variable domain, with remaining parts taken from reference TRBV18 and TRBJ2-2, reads NAGVMQNPRHLVRRRGQEARLRCSPMKGHSHVYWYRQLPEEGLKFMVYLQKENIIDESGMPKERFSAEFPKEGPSILRIQQVVRGDSAAYFCASSRAGNTGELFFGEGSRLTVL.

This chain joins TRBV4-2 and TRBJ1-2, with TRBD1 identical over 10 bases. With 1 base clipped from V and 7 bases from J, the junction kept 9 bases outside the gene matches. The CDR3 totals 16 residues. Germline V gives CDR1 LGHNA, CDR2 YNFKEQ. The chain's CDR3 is CASSQGRTGGIGGYTF. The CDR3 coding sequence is TGTGCCAGCAGCCAAGGGAGGACAGGGGGAATTGGTGGCTACACCTTC.